The clone carrying this T cell receptor (beta chain) was counted a few times. CDR1 KGHSH and CDR2 LQKENI come from the germline V gene. This CDR3 is 16 amino acids long. Trimming removed 2 bases at V and 3 bases at J, with 14 bases between. Using RNA transcripts as the source, TCR beta CDR3 regions were amplified. HTBI primers were the set used in a first-round RT-PCR of the TCR CDR3. Each CDR3 protein gets one entry after TCRdb re-called the multiplex PCR reads with MiXCR. The profile shows 300,000 to 350,000 distinct CDR3 sequences, 14% of them singletons. The data were taken from a study of T cells in Graves' hyperthyroidism and ophthalmopathy.

The chain joins TRBV18 to TRBJ1-5, with D perhaps matching TRBD1 (5 bases). Sequencing used blood. This receptor was obtained from a woman aged 25 to 39 with Graves' hyperthyroidism. CDR3 sequence reads: CASSPGEKGSNQPQHF. CDR3 coding DNA: TGTGCCAGCTCACCAGGGGAAAAGGGGTCCAATCAGCCCCAGCATTTT.